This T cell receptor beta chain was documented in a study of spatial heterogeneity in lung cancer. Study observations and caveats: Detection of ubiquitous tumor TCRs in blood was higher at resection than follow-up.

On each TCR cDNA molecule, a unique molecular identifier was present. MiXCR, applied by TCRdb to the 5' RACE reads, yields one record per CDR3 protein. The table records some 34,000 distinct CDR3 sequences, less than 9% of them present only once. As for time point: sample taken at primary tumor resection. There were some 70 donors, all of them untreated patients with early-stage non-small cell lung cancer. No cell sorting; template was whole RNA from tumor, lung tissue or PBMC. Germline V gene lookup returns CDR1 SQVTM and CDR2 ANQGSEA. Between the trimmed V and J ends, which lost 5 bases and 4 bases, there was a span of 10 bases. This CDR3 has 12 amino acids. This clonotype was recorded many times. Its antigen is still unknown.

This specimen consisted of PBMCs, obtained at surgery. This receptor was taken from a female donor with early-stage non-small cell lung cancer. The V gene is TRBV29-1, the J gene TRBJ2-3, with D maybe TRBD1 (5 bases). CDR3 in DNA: TGCAGCGTTATCAGGGTAGCAGATACGCAGTATTTT. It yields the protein CSVIRVADTQYF.